The entry that follows covers one TCR beta chain sequence. Trimming removed 1 base at V and 8 bases at J, with 17 bases between. This CDR3 comprises 16 residues. Germline CDR1 MDHEN, CDR2 SYDVKM. The protocol was immunoSEQ multiplex PCR, while the TCRdb copy is restricted to in-frame clones and leaves out a portion. This table holds 35,000 to 45,000 clones, roughly three quarters found once. This sample was taken from a study of cytotoxic CD8 clonotypes in ibrutinib-treated CLL. The overall study: Among responders, about 25 were partial and 2 complete; after median approximately six years, around 15 stayed remitted and some 12 progressed.

This chain links TRBV28 with TRBJ1-4; D remains ambiguous. The sample consisted of PBMCs, taken after 12 months of ibrutinib treatment. This receptor was identified in a human donor with chronic lymphocytic leukemia. The chain's CDR3 is CASSLSPVVSSEKLFF. The CDR3 DNA reads as TGTGCCAGCAGTTTATCCCCGGTCGTCTCTTCGGAAAAACTGTTTTTT.